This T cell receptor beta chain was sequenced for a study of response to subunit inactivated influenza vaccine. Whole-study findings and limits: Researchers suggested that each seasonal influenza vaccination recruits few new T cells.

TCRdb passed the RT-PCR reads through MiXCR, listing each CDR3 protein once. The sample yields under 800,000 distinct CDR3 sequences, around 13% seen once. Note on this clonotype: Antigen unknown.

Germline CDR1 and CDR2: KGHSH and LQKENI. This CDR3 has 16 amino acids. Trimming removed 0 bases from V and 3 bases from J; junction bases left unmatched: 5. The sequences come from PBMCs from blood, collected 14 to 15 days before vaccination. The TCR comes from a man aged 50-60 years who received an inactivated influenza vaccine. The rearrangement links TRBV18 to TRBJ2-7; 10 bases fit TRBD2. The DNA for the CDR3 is TGTGCCAGCTCACCACCTACTAGCGGGATCCACTACGAGCAGTACTTC. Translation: CASSPPTSGIHYEQYF.